This entry lists 12 T cell receptor beta chains sequenced from one sample in a study of cytomegalovirus exposure and HLA in healthy donors. PCR was performed using 60 Vbeta and 13 Jbeta primers. TCRdb keeps only in-frame clones here, not all; method: immunoSEQ multiplex PCR. The sample lists around 95,000 clones; about three quarters were seen once. The sequenced sample consisted of PBMCs. The receptors derive from a man younger than 45 in good health and CMV-seropositive.

V gene TRBV10-3 combines with J gene TRBJ1-2, with 9 nucleotides matching TRBD1. The CDR3 spans 17 residues. J lost 4 bases, V lost 0 bases, and 9 bases had no gene match. In germline, CDR1 is ENHRY, CDR2 SYGVKD. Here the CDR3 reads CAISESNLGDRAYGYTF. CDR3 DNA sequence: TGTGCCATCAGTGAGTCGAATCTAGGGGACAGGGCCTATGGCTACACCTTC.

This chain links TRBV6-1 with TRBJ1-2; no definite D call. The germline gives CDR1 MNHNS, CDR2 SASEGT. V was clipped by 2 bases and J by 4 bases, with 17 bases between them. This CDR3 contains 16 residues. The CDR3 loop reads CASSEWTGDHLYGYTF. Written as DNA, the CDR3 is TGTGCCAGCAGTGAATGGACCGGGGATCACCTCTATGGCTACACCTTC.

This chain connects TRBV9 to TRBJ2-1, with D tentatively TRBD2 (6 bases). The CDR3 is 18 residues long. Per germline, CDR1 SGDLS and CDR2 YYNGEE. The V end lost 3 bases, the J end lost 0 bases, and 19 bases lay between the germline ends. CDR3 loop: CASSAYGGALISYNEQFF. CDR3 bases: TGTGCCAGCAGCGCCTACGGCGGGGCCCTTATCTCCTACAATGAGCAGTTCTTC.

The chain combines TRBV27 with TRBJ1-4; a weak D match, TRBD1 (5 bases). The V end lost 7 bases, the J end lost 0 bases, and 21 bases lay between the germline ends. This CDR3 is 18 amino acids long. From germline, CDR1 is MNHEY and CDR2 SMNVEV (reference sequence). The CDR3 sequence is CASIGRWTLDATNEKLFF. CDR3 nucleotides: TGTGCCAGCATTGGGAGGTGGACATTAGATGCAACTAATGAAAAACTGTTTTTT.

The rearrangement links TRBV30 to TRBJ2-7; 9 positions agree with TRBD2. J gave up 6 bases and V 0 bases, and 3 bases lay outside the gene matches. Germline loops: CDR1 GTSNPN, CDR2 SVGIG (reference sequence). This CDR3 contains 13 residues. The CDR3 sequence is CAWSVWRGGEQYF. The DNA for the CDR3 is TGTGCCTGGAGTGTGTGGCGGGGGGGCGAGCAGTACTTC.

A single count supports this clone. The rearrangement uses TRBV5-6 and TRBJ2-3; D possibly corresponds to TRBD1 (5 bases). Germline CDR1 SGHDT, CDR2 YYEEEE. CDR3 size: 13 residues. V lost 7 bases and J lost 5, with 14 bases in between. The CDR3, as DNA: TGTGCCAGCCTGCCACAGGTCGGAGATACGCAGTATTTT. It yields the protein CASLPQVGDTQYF.

Details on this clone: One end of the junction fails to match germline, which may point to a read error. At the DNA level, this CDR3 is encoded by other sequences in the same sample as well. The rearrangement joins TRBV13 to TRBJ1-1; 7 bases are a match to TRBD1. The CDR3 contains 15 residues. The germline V gene encodes CDR1 PRHDT and CDR2 FYEKMQ (reference sequence). Written as DNA, the CDR3 is TGTGCCAGCAGCTTAGGCCTTCTAGGGGGCACTGAGGCTTTCTTT. This translates into CASSLGLLGGTEAFF. The whole variable domain, filled in from reference TRBV13 and TRBJ1-1, reads AAGVIQSPRHLIKEKRETATLKCYPIPRHDTVYWYQQGPGQDPQFLISFYEKMQSDKGSIPDRFSAQQFSDYHSELNMSSLELGDSALYFCASSLGLLGGTEAFFGQGTRLTVV.

The V and J genes are TRBV12-5 and TRBJ2-5, with D perhaps TRBD1 (6 bases). This CDR3 is built from 18 residues. V was pared by 3 bases and J by 5 bases, with 25 bases between. The germline CDR1 and CDR2 sequences are LGHNT and FRNRAP. The CDR3 spells CASGLISRDTEMRETQYF. The CDR3 region has the DNA TGTGCTAGTGGTTTAATCTCCCGGGACACGGAAATGCGGGAGACCCAGTACTTC. The full variable domain, with the rest looked up from reference TRBV12-5 and TRBJ2-5, is DARVTQTPRHKVTEMGQEVTMRCQPILGHNTVFWYRQTMMQGLELLAYFRNRAPLDDSGMPKDRFSAEMPDATLATLKIQPSEPRDSAVYFCASGLISRDTEMRETQYFGPGTRLLVL.

The rearrangement links TRBV27 to TRBJ1-5; 7 bases align to TRBD1. After removal of 5 bases from V and 7 bases from J, the junction contained 5 bases not matched to a gene. There are 13 residues in the CDR3. Germline CDR1 is MNHEY and CDR2 is SMNVEV (reference sequence). This CDR3 reads CASSPLTGQPQHF. CDR3 DNA sequence: TGTGCCAGCAGTCCGCTGACAGGGCAGCCCCAGCATTTT.

The V gene is TRBV6-5, the J gene TRBJ1-2, with 8 positions matching TRBD1. CDR3 size: 15 residues. The trim removed 0 bases at V and 7 bases at J, leaving 7 bases unmatched. The germline V gene has CDR1 MNHEY and CDR2 SVGAGI. The CDR3 is CASSYSIQGARGYTF. In DNA form, the CDR3 reads TGTGCCAGCAGTTACTCGATCCAGGGGGCGCGTGGCTACACCTTC.

The gene calls are TRBV30 and TRBJ1-1; 9 positions match TRBD1. With 0 bases clipped from V and 4 bases from J, the junction kept 9 bases outside the gene matches. From germline, CDR1 is GTSNPN and CDR2 SVGIG (reference sequence). This CDR3 contains 16 residues. The CDR3 loop is CAWSVLPQGAGTEAFF. For the CDR3, the DNA is TGTGCCTGGAGTGTCCTCCCACAGGGGGCGGGCACTGAAGCTTTCTTT.

This sequence joins TRBV7-9 and TRBJ2-7; D possibly corresponds to TRBD2 (7 bases). The germline CDR1 and CDR2 sequences are SEHNR and FQNEAQ (reference sequence). V lost 5 bases, J lost 3 bases, and 20 bases lay in between. This CDR3 contains 16 residues. In nucleotides, the CDR3 is TGTGCCAGCAGCCTTATGGGCAGGGGAGGGATCTACGAGCAGTACTTC. Translation: CASSLMGRGGIYEQYF. Drawing the rest from reference TRBV7-9 and TRBJ2-7, the complete variable domain is DTGVSQNPRHKITKRGQNVTFRCDPISEHNRLYWYRQTLGQGPEFLTYFQNEAQLEKSRLLSDRFSAERPKGSFSTLEIQRTEQGDSAMYLCASSLMGRGGIYEQYFGPGTRLTVT.